This TCR beta chain was sequenced during a study of radiotherapy plus CTLA-4 blockade in lung cancer. Study details: Disease control reached 30% to 35%, with objective responses in over 15%.

General study points: Dynamics of early blood T cell clones, together with interferon-beta, were reportedly the best predictors of response. TCR clones originating in tumors grew in number in blood after radiotherapy plus ipilimumab.

Sequencing was performed with immunoSEQ multiplex PCR; in TCRdb, only in-frame clones are kept and a portion is missing. The sample holds roughly 120,000 clones, 70% to 85% seen once. Note on this clone: The antigen is unknown.

The germline V gene encodes CDR1 ENHRY and CDR2 SYGVKD. This CDR3 has 13 amino acids. V lost 0 bases and J 2 bases, leaving 1 base between the germline ends. The sequences come from peripheral blood, collected from a patient treated with radiotherapy plus ipilimumab. The chain carries TRBV10-3 and TRBJ2-2; D is unclear. The clonotype originates from a human donor with non-small cell lung cancer that progressed on radiotherapy plus ipilimumab. Some clones in this sample may be carry-over from other donors' samples. CDR3 DNA: TGTGCCATCAGTGAGTCCAACACCGGGGAGCTGTTTTTT. Translation gives CAISESNTGELFF.